The text below deals with one T cell receptor beta chain. Per the germline V gene, CDR1 is MNHNS and CDR2 is SASEGT. V shed 8 bases and J shed 7 bases, with 15 bases lying between them. This CDR3 comprises 13 residues. A second about 7 to 11 cycle PCR used barcoded and J-beta primers. TCRdb called the 5' RACE reads again in MiXCR, with one record for every CDR3 protein. The data contain 790,000 or so distinct CDR3 sequences, about 45% of them singletons. The sample is drawn from a study of blood T cells in healthy people across ages. The sequencing sample was made of blood. This receptor was obtained from a man older than 75 in good health. The chain is built from TRBV6-1 and TRBJ2-1; the D gene is possibly TRBD2 (6 bases). The CDR3 protein is CASRGTGSNEQFF. The CDR3 DNA is TGTGCCAGCCGCGGGACTGGGAGTAATGAGCAGTTCTTC.